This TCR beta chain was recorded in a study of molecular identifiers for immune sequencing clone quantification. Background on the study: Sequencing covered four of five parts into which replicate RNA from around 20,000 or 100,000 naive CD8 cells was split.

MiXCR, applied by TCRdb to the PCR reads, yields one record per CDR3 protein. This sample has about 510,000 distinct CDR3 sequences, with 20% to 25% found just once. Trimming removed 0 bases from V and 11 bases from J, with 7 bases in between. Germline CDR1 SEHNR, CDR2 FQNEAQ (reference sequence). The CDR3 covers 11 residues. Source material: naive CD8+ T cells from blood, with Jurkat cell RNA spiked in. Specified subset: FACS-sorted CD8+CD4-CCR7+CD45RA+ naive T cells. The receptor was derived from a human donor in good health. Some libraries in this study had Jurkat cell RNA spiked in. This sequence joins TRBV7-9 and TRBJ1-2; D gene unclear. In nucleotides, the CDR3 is TGTGCCAGCAGCTTAGCGGGCGAGTACACCTTC. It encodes CASSLAGEYTF.